This TCR beta chain was profiled in a study of cytomegalovirus exposure and HLA in healthy donors. Regarding the study as a whole: Later analysis demonstrated an association between a missense DCLRE1C variant and TCR beta V- and J-gene trimming. In vitro, three CMV-associated chains proved specific for CMV antigens.

Among the donors, all were healthy bone marrow donors. PCR primers comprised 60 Vbeta and 13 Jbeta primers. Sequencing was performed with immunoSEQ multiplex PCR; in TCRdb, only in-frame clones are kept and a portion is missing. The table lists around 130,000 clones, 79% of them singletons. Remarks on this clone: Its antigen is still unknown.

The CDR3 spans 15 residues. Germline V lookup: CDR1 LNHNV, CDR2 YYDKDF (reference sequence). Between the trimmed V and J ends, which lost 4 bases and 7 bases, there was a span of 17 bases. Sequencing was carried out using PBMCs. The clonotype originates from a man aged 18 to 35 in good health and CMV-seronegative. This rearrangement joins TRBV15 to TRBJ2-1, with TRBD1 as a possible D gene (6 bases). CDR3: CATSKTSPGQNEQFF. CDR3 nucleotide sequence: TGTGCCACCAGCAAGACCTCGCCGGGACAAAATGAGCAGTTCTTC.